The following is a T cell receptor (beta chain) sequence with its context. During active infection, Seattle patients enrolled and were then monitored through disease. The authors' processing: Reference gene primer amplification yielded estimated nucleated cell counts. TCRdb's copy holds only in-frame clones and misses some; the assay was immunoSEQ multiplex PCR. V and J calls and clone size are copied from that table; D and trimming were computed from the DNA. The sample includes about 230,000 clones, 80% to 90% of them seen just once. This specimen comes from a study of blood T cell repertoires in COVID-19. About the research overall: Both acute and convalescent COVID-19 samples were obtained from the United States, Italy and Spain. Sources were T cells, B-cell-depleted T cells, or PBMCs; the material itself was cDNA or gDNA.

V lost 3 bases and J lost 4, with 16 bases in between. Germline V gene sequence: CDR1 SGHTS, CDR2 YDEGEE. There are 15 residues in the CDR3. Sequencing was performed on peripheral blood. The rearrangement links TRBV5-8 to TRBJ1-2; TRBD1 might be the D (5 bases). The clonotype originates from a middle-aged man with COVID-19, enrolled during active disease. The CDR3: CASSSRGGEGYGYTF. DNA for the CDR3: TGTGCCAGCAGCTCCCGGGGCGGGGAGGGCTATGGCTACACCTTC.